One and the same sample provided the 2 T cell receptor beta chains below, sequenced in a study of blood T cell repertoires in COVID-19. Method: immunoSEQ multiplex PCR; TCRdb's copy keeps in-frame clones and lacks some. The table includes 150,000 to 200,000 clones, roughly nine tenths detected once. The sample comprised peripheral blood. The receptors were gathered from a woman aged 55-69 years with COVID-19, enrolled during active disease.

This clone was detected only a few times. The chain joins TRBV12-3 or TRBV12-4 to TRBJ2-7, with D perhaps TRBD2 (6 bases). Deletions cut 6 bases from V and 6 bases from J, with 15 bases between. The CDR3 runs 13 residues. The CDR3 protein is CASSPETRGEQYF. In nucleotides, the CDR3 is TGTGCCAGCAGCCCGGAGACTAGGGGCGAGCAGTACTTC.

The chain has TRBV11-3 and TRBJ2-7, with 7 bases that match TRBD1. The CDR3 totals 13 residues. CDR1 and CDR2 from the germline V gene are SGHNT and YENEEA. V gave up 5 bases and J gave up 3 bases; unmatched junction bases: 4. CDR3 residues: CASSSGQDYEQYF. DNA of the CDR3: TGTGCCAGCAGCAGTGGACAGGACTACGAGCAGTACTTC.